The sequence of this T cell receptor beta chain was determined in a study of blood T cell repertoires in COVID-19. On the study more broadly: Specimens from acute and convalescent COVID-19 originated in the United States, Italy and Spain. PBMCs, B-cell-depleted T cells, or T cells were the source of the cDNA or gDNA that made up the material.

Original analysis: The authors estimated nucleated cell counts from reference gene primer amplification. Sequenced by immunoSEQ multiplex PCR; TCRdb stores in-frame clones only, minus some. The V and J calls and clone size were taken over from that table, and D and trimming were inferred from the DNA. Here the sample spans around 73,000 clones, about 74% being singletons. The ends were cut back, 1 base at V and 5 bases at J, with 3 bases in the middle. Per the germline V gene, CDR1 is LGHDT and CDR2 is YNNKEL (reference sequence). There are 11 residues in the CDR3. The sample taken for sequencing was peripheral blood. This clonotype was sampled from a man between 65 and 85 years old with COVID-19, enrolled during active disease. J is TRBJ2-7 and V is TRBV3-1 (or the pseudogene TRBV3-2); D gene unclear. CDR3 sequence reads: CASSQVNEQYF. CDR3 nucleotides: TGTGCCAGCAGCCAAGTAAACGAGCAGTACTTC.